By frequency, the clone carrying this T cell receptor (beta chain) is medium-sized (0.01 to 0.1%). Its antigen is still unknown. The data were obtained in a study of CXCR3-negative and CXCR3-positive naive CD8 T cells. CDR3 size: 14 residues. Germline CDR1 reads SQVTM; CDR2 reads ANQGSEA. Notes on the study in general: High diversity, comparable across both naive subsets, contrasted with much lower diversity in memory CD8+ cells. With respect to TRBV-TRBJ usage, naive CXCR3-negative and CXCR3-positive cells were similar; memory differed.

UMI-labeled 5' RACE TRB cDNA libraries were prepared from the cells. Following a re-call of the 5' RACE reads, TCRdb has one entry per CDR3 protein and lacks DNA. There are tens of thousands of distinct CDR3 sequences in the sample, with around a fifth held by the top ten. What was sequenced was memory CD8+ T cells from blood. The receptor comes from a human donor in good health. Some clones in this sample may be carry-over from other donors' samples. The V call is TRBV29-1, the J call TRBJ2-1; TCRdb's D call of TRBD1 is untestable without DNA. The CDR3 region is CSVSDRGDYNEQFF.